Shown below are 17 T cell receptor beta chains from a single sample sequenced in a study of cytomegalovirus exposure and HLA in healthy donors. PCR amplification relied on 60 Vbeta primers (plus 13 Jbeta primers). Profiling relied on immunoSEQ multiplex PCR, and the TCRdb table lists in-frame clones only, not all of them. The profile shows 250,000 or so clones, 85% to 95% of them singletons. The sequenced sample was PBMCs. All receptors come from a girl aged 2 to 9 in good health and CMV-seronegative.

V gene TRBV28 combines with J gene TRBJ2-1; possibly TRBD2 for D (6 bases). Looked up from germline, CDR1 is MDHEN and CDR2 is SYDVKM. The CDR3 sequence is 14 residues long. V was shortened by 8 bases and J by 0 bases, with 11 bases between the two germline ends. The DNA for the CDR3 is TGTGCCAGCTCCCGGGGGAGCTCCTACAATGAGCAGTTCTTC. Its translation is CASSRGSSYNEQFF. The whole variable domain, remainder taken from reference TRBV28 and TRBJ2-1, is DVKVTQSSRYLVKRTGEKVFLECVQDMDHENMFWYRQDPGLGLRLIYFSYDVKMKEKGDIPEGYSVSREKKERFSLILESASTNQTSMYLCASSRGSSYNEQFFGPGTRLTVL.

The chain combines TRBV29-1 with TRBJ1-1; D is perhaps TRBD1 (5 bases). There are 12 residues in the CDR3. The ends were cut back, 7 bases at V and 0 bases at J, with 9 bases in the middle. Germline V gene lookup returns CDR1 SQVTM and CDR2 ANQGSEA. The CDR3 protein is CSGQRLNTEAFF. The CDR3 coding sequence is TGCAGCGGACAGCGATTGAACACTGAAGCTTTCTTT.

The count of this clone is one. The rearrangement joins TRBV29-1 to TRBJ1-1, with TRBD1 identical over 9 bases. Losses at the gene ends were 2 bases for V and 2 bases for J; bases not matched to a gene: 6. The CDR3 loop spans 15 amino acids. Per the germline V gene, CDR1 is SQVTM and CDR2 is ANQGSEA. CDR3 DNA: TGCAGCGTTGAATGGGACAGGGTCGTAAACACTGAAGCTTTCTTT. It is translated as CSVEWDRVVNTEAFF.

The V call is TRBV16, the J call TRBJ1-1; the match to TRBD1 covers 7 bases. The CDR3 loop spans 15 amino acids. J lost 3 bases, V lost 2 bases, and 6 bases had no gene match. Per the germline V gene, CDR1 is KGHSY and CDR2 is FQNENV. The DNA for the CDR3 is TGTGCCAGCAGCCAAGAGACAGGGATGGACACTGAAGCTTTCTTT. Protein sequence: CASSQETGMDTEAFF.

The J gene is TRBJ2-7, the V gene TRBV5-6; tentatively, D is TRBD2 (5 bases). V was pared by 4 bases and J by 4 bases, with 15 bases between. Germline values: CDR1 SGHDT, CDR2 YYEEEE. This CDR3 is built from 14 residues. In DNA form, the CDR3 reads TGTGCCAGCAGCACGGAGGCCCCCCCGTACGAGCAGTACTTC. It translates to CASSTEAPPYEQYF.

The J gene is TRBJ1-6, the V gene TRBV30, with 8 bases matching TRBD1. The CDR3 is 14 residues long. After removal of 5 bases from V and 8 bases from J, the junction contained 8 bases not matched to a gene. The V gene's germline CDR1 is GTSNPN and CDR2 SVGIG (reference sequence). The CDR3: CAWDPTGGDSPLHF. The DNA for the CDR3 is TGTGCCTGGGATCCCACAGGGGGGGATTCACCCCTCCACTTT.

This CDR3 is CASMRPQRTEAFF. CDR3 in DNA: TGTGCCAGCATGAGGCCCCAACGCACTGAAGCTTTCTTT. The rearrangement uses TRBV2 and TRBJ1-1; D gene ambiguous. This CDR3 is 13 amino acids long. Germline V gene lookup returns CDR1 SNHLY and CDR2 FYNNEI. Trimming removed 7 bases at V and 4 bases at J, with 13 bases between.

J is TRBJ1-2 and V is TRBV19; 9 bases map to TRBD1. The CDR3 loop spans 14 amino acids. The V and J ends lost 6 bases and 0 bases, in that order; junction bases with no gene match: 2. CDR1 is LNHDA and CDR2 is SQIVND in the germline V gene (reference sequence). The CDR3 region is CASRRQGANYGYTF. The CDR3 DNA reads TGTGCCAGTAGACGACAGGGGGCTAACTATGGCTACACCTTC.

The chain carries TRBV7-6 and TRBJ2-5, with TRBD2 matching over 7 bases. Germline V lookup: CDR1 SGHVS, CDR2 FNYEAQ. This CDR3 comprises 14 residues. The J segment lost 4 bases and the V segment lost 7 bases, leaving 9 bases of the junction unmatched. CDR3 in DNA: TGTGCCAGCACCCTAAGCGGGGTAGGAGAGACCCAGTACTTC. As protein: CASTLSGVGETQYF.

V is TRBV19 and J is TRBJ2-1; 7 bases match TRBD2. Per the germline V gene, CDR1 is LNHDA and CDR2 is SQIVND (reference sequence). This CDR3 region has 14 residues. V dropped 7 bases and J dropped 7; count of bases not matched to a gene: 10. CDR3 residues: CASTPGLLANEQFF. The CDR3 DNA reads as TGTGCCAGTACCCCGGGGTTACTAGCGAATGAGCAGTTCTTC.

The chain links TRBV7-6 to TRBJ2-1; 13 nucleotides line up with TRBD2. V shed 3 bases and J 4 bases; nucleotides not matched to a gene: 12. This CDR3 has 19 residues. The germline V gene encodes CDR1 SGHVS and CDR2 FNYEAQ. CDR3 in DNA: TGTGCCAGCAGCTTGCTACTAGCGGGAGGGCCTGGAGGGTACAATGAGCAGTTCTTC. This translates into CASSLLLAGGPGGYNEQFF.

CDR3 sequence reads: CASSPSTGPSFNYGYTF. The CDR3 DNA sequence: TGTGCCAGCTCACCCTCGACAGGCCCCTCATTCAACTATGGCTACACCTTC. J is TRBJ1-2 and V is TRBV18, with a tentative D call TRBD1 (6 bases). The germline gives CDR1 KGHSH, CDR2 LQKENI. The CDR3 has 17 amino acids. Trimming pared 3 bases from V and 2 bases from J, leaving 19 bases between.

V gene TRBV6-5 combines with J gene TRBJ1-2; 7 nucleotides agree with TRBD1. CDR1 MNHEY and CDR2 SVGAGI come from the germline V gene. The CDR3 has 14 residues. V trimming: 2 bases; J trimming: 10 bases; junction bases outside the gene matches: 10. The CDR3 DNA reads as TGTGCCAGCAGTTACGTAGGGGGCGATTACCCCTACACCTTC. This encodes CASSYVGGDYPYTF.

The chain links TRBV25-1 to TRBJ1-1; 8 bases map to TRBD1. Per germline, CDR1 MGHDK and CDR2 SYGVNS. CDR3 length equals 14 residues. V shed 1 base, J shed 9 bases, and the junction held 7 bases outside the gene matches. The DNA of the CDR3 is TGTGCCAGCAGTGAATTTCAGGGGGCGCAGAAAGCTTTCTTT. Protein sequence: CASSEFQGAQKAFF.

The rearrangement uses TRBV5-5 and TRBJ2-5, with 8 bases aligning to TRBD1. V lost 2 bases, J lost 4 bases, and 4 bases stayed unmatched. The CDR3 has 14 amino acids. Germline V gene data show CDR1 as SGHKS and CDR2 as YYEKEE (reference sequence). The CDR3 protein is CASSFWTGRETQYF. The CDR3 region has the DNA TGTGCCAGCAGCTTCTGGACAGGGCGAGAGACCCAGTACTTC.

This clone was detected only once. The chain is built from TRBV27 and TRBJ2-5; 9 nucleotides match TRBD1. This CDR3 is built from 13 residues. J lost 4 bases, V lost 6 bases, and 3 bases had no gene match. Germline CDR1 reads MNHEY; CDR2 reads SMNVEV (reference sequence). The CDR3 protein is CASRGTGLETQYF. CDR3 sequence (DNA): TGTGCCAGCAGGGGGACAGGGCTAGAGACCCAGTACTTC.

The genes are TRBV6-5 and TRBJ2-2; D may be TRBD2 (6 bases). CDR1 and CDR2 from the germline V gene are MNHEY and SVGAGI. V was shortened by 2 bases and J by 5 bases, with 15 bases between the two germline ends. The CDR3 length is 16 residues. The CDR3 nucleotides are TGTGCCAGCAGTTACCGTCGGGACTCTCCAACCGGGGAGCTGTTTTTT. Amino acids: CASSYRRDSPTGELFF.